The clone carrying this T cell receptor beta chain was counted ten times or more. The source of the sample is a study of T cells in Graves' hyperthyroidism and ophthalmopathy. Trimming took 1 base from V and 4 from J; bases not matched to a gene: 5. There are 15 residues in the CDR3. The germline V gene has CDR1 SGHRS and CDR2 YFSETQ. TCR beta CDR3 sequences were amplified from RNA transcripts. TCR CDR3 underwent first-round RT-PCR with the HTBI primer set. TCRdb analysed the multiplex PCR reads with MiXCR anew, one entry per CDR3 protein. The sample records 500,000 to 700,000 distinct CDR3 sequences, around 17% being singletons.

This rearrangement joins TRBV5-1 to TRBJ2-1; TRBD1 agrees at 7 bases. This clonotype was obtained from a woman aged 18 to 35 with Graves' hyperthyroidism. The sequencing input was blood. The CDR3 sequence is CASSLLTGSYNEQFF. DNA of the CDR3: TGCGCCAGCAGCTTGTTGACAGGGTCATACAATGAGCAGTTCTTC.